Shown below are 15 T cell receptor beta chains from a single sample sequenced in a study of memory CD4+ T cells and cytomegalovirus serostatus. The sort gate was single viable CD3+CD4+CD8-CD45RO+ cells for memory CD4+ T cells. Clones were read by immunoSEQ multiplex PCR, and TCRdb kept only the in-frame ones, dropping some. The repertoire includes over 35,000 clones, about 78% of them detected once, and approximately 1% sits in the top ten. Input material: memory CD4+ T cells from blood. The receptor source for this set is an adult in good health and CMV-seronegative.

The V call is TRBV7-6, the J call TRBJ2-7; tentative D call: TRBD1 (6 bases). Per the germline V gene, CDR1 is SGHVS and CDR2 is FNYEAQ. V was pared by 4 bases and J by 4 bases, with 14 bases between. The CDR3 consists of 14 residues. The CDR3 DNA follows: TGTGCCAGCAGCTCCTACAGGGAAACGTACGAGCAGTACTTC. It specifies CASSSYRETYEQYF.

The J gene is TRBJ2-2, the V gene TRBV30; TRBD1 might be the D (6 bases). Germline V gives CDR1 GTSNPN, CDR2 SVGIG (reference sequence). Trimming stripped 4 bases from V and 5 bases from J, with 14 bases between. This CDR3 region has 14 residues. CDR3 loop: CAWIRTDMTGELFF. CDR3 nucleotide sequence: TGTGCCTGGATAAGGACAGATATGACCGGGGAGCTGTTTTTT.

The chain carries TRBV27 and TRBJ1-5; 8 bases agree with TRBD1. The CDR3 sequence is 15 residues long. V lost 4 bases, J lost 3 bases, and 5 bases stayed unmatched. CDR1 and CDR2 from the germline V gene are MNHEY and SMNVEV (reference sequence). CDR3 sequence: CASSSRTGINQPQHF. CDR3 DNA: TGTGCCAGCAGTTCCAGGACAGGGATCAATCAGCCCCAGCATTTT.

This chain uses TRBV25-1 with TRBJ2-7; D remains ambiguous. V lost 8 bases and J lost 0, with 11 bases in between. The CDR3 covers 13 residues. Germline-derived CDR1 and CDR2 are MGHDK and SYGVNS. CDR3 DNA sequence: TGTGCCAGCCGGCGCGGTGGCTCCTACGAGCAGTACTTC. Amino acids: CASRRGGSYEQYF.

The rearrangement uses TRBV7-9 and TRBJ2-5; D is unclear. Trimming took 3 bases from V and 4 from J, leaving 3 bases between them. This CDR3 is 11 amino acids long. The germline CDR1 and CDR2 sequences are SEHNR and FQNEAQ (reference sequence). In nucleotides, the CDR3 is TGTGCCAGCAGCTTCGGAGAGACCCAGTACTTC. Translated: CASSFGETQYF.

The rearrangement uses TRBV6-6 and TRBJ1-5; the D is unclear. The ends were cut back, 6 bases at V and 0 bases at J, with 12 bases in the middle. Looked up from germline, CDR1 is MNHNY and CDR2 is SVGAGI (reference sequence). The CDR3 runs 15 residues. The CDR3 protein is CASSIVAHSNQPQHF. CDR3 sequence (DNA): TGTGCCAGCAGCATTGTGGCACATAGCAATCAGCCCCAGCATTTT.

The chain employs TRBV7-6 and TRBJ2-3, with 11 nucleotides matching TRBD2. The CDR3 runs 16 residues. Germline values: CDR1 SGHVS, CDR2 FNYEAQ. V was pared by 5 bases and J by 5 bases, with 9 bases of the junction left unmatched. In DNA form, the CDR3 reads TGTGCCAGCAGCGGAGGTAGCGGGGGGGCAGGAGATACGCAGTATTTT. Translation gives CASSGGSGGAGDTQYF.

The chain joins TRBV15 to TRBJ2-1; D gene uncertain. CDR1 and CDR2 (germline): LNHNV, YYDKDF (reference sequence). V dropped 4 bases and J dropped 3 bases, with 16 bases sitting between them. The CDR3 sequence is 16 residues long. The CDR3 spells CATSKGSLSGYNEQFF. CDR3 DNA: TGTGCCACCAGCAAGGGTTCACTCTCGGGCTACAATGAGCAGTTCTTC.

The chain is built from TRBV18 and TRBJ1-4; 12 positions match TRBD1. The length of the CDR3 is 16 residues. Germline CDR1 and CDR2: KGHSH and LQKENI. J was trimmed by 5 bases and V by 5 bases; bases with no gene match: 6. CDR3 nucleotide sequence: TGTGCCAGCTCATCCGGGACAGGGGGCGCAAATGAAAAACTGTTTTTT. Translated, it gives CASSSGTGGANEKLFF.

The chain has TRBV6-6 and TRBJ2-7; D may be TRBD1 (5 bases). Germline V gene lookup returns CDR1 MNHNY and CDR2 SVGAGI (reference sequence). Trimming took 3 bases from V and 6 from J, leaving 9 bases between them. CDR3 length equals 12 residues. The CDR3: CASSYTQGEQYF. The CDR3 DNA is TGTGCCAGCAGTTATACCCAGGGCGAGCAGTACTTC.

This chain joins TRBV5-4 and TRBJ2-2, with D possibly called TRBD1 or TRBD2 (5 bases each). Trimming cost V 6 bases and J 7 bases, with 16 bases left between them. The germline V gene encodes CDR1 SGHNT and CDR2 YYREEE (reference sequence). The CDR3 is 14 amino acids. CDR3 residues: CASTWDQGIGELFF. The CDR3 DNA sequence: TGTGCCAGCACGTGGGACCAAGGGATCGGGGAGCTGTTTTTT.

The V and J genes are TRBV28 and TRBJ1-2, with 7 nucleotides matching TRBD1. Germline V lookup: CDR1 MDHEN, CDR2 SYDVKM. After removal of 2 bases from V and 5 bases from J, the junction contained 14 bases not matched to a gene. The CDR3 extends over 17 amino acids. The CDR3 spells CASSLGTATGNQYGYTF. Written as DNA, the CDR3 is TGTGCCAGCAGTTTAGGGACAGCCACCGGAAATCAGTATGGCTACACCTTC.

This clone was picked up a small number of times. The gene calls are TRBV28 and TRBJ1-2, with 8 nucleotides matching TRBD1. The J segment lost 4 bases and the V segment lost 3 bases, leaving 13 bases of the junction unmatched. Germline values: CDR1 MDHEN, CDR2 SYDVKM. This CDR3 comprises 17 residues. The CDR3 reads CASSFGIGTGGVYGYTF. The CDR3 DNA sequence: TGTGCCAGCAGTTTTGGGATTGGTACAGGGGGTGTCTATGGCTACACCTTC.

This clone has only one observation. The V and J genes are TRBV5-4 and TRBJ2-5; TRBD2 agrees at 9 bases. The germline V gene encodes CDR1 SGHNT and CDR2 YYREEE (reference sequence). V was clipped by 0 bases and J by 5 bases; unmatched bases: 11. The CDR3 loop spans 17 amino acids. CDR3 sequence: CASSLEGRGGGLETQYF. CDR3 DNA: TGTGCCAGCAGCTTGGAGGGGCGGGGGGGAGGCTTGGAGACCCAGTACTTC.

V gene TRBV18 combines with J gene TRBJ2-6; 8 positions agree with TRBD1. Per germline, CDR1 KGHSH and CDR2 LQKENI. This CDR3 region has 20 residues. Trimming took 3 bases from V and 2 from J; bases not matched to a gene: 15. CDR3 residues: CASSPAAGAGGPAGANVLTF. The CDR3 nucleotides read TGTGCCAGCTCACCGGCGGCCGGGGCAGGGGGCCCGGCTGGGGCCAACGTCCTGACTTTC.